This T cell receptor beta chain was obtained from a study of shared clonotypes between healthy human individuals. Turning to the study itself: Donors were a couple of women and a few men aged 18 to 49.

Broader study findings: Researchers found naive subsets generally carried larger estimated richness than memory subsets.

Germline CDR1 is MNHNY and CDR2 is SVGAGI (reference sequence). This CDR3 spans 14 amino acids. V dropped 1 base and J dropped 5 bases, with 9 bases sitting between them. Comments on this clone: As yet, its antigen is unknown.

The authors loaded about 200 ng DNA, roughly 27,000 T cell genomes, into sorted-subset replicate PCRs. The data were produced by immunoSEQ multiplex PCR, yet TCRdb's version contains in-frame clones alone and is incomplete. This table holds some 2,000,000 clones, about 95% found once. Naive CD8 cells lacked CD45RO and underwent positive selection for CCR7, leaving out terminally differentiated effector memory CD45RA+ cells. Every donor, a Caucasian adult, lived in Nashville, Tennessee. The receptor's source is a man aged 18 to 29 in good health. V gene TRBV6-6 combines with J gene TRBJ1-5; no definite D call. Sequences were obtained from naive CD8+ T cells sorted from blood. In nucleotides, the CDR3 is TGTGCCAGCAGTTACTGGGGTGGGGATCAGCCCCAGCATTTT. This translates into CASSYWGGDQPQHF.